These 32 T cell receptor beta chains came from one sample sequenced in a study of blood T cell repertoires in COVID-19. Using immunoSEQ multiplex PCR, the repertoire was profiled, and TCRdb retains in-frame clones only, with some absent. The sample records more than 85,000 clones, under 85% being singletons. Sequencing was performed on peripheral blood. All receptors derive from a human donor in a cohort sampled during active COVID-19.

The chain links TRBV7-9 to TRBJ2-3; 9 nucleotides match TRBD2. This CDR3 spans 16 amino acids. The J segment lost 2 bases and the V segment lost 4 bases, leaving 7 bases of the junction unmatched. The germline CDR1 and CDR2 sequences are SEHNR and FQNEAQ (reference sequence). CDR3 sequence (DNA): TGTGCCAGCAGCTCAGGACCTAGCGGGACCACAGATACGCAGTATTTT. Amino acids: CASSSGPSGTTDTQYF.

This chain links TRBV7-8 with TRBJ2-1; 9 bases line up with TRBD2. This CDR3 comprises 14 residues. The germline CDR1 and CDR2 sequences are SGHVS and FQNEAQ. V lost 4 bases, J lost 10 bases, and 8 bases stayed unmatched. The CDR3: CASSSQGLAGEQFF. CDR3 DNA: TGTGCCAGCAGCTCCCAAGGGCTAGCGGGGGAGCAGTTCTTC.

The chain is built from TRBV6-5 and TRBJ1-6, with D maybe TRBD1 (5 bases). Germline values: CDR1 MNHEY, CDR2 SVGAGI. CDR3 length equals 13 residues. Trimming took off 4 bases at V and 7 bases at J, with 8 bases between the two ends. The CDR3 DNA is TGTGCCAGCAGTTCCGCAGGGAATTCACCCCTCCACTTT. Encoded protein: CASSSAGNSPLHF.

The CDR3 is CASSQVASGGSKTQYF. The DNA for the CDR3 is TGCGCCAGCAGCCAAGTCGCTAGCGGGGGGAGTAAGACCCAGTACTTC. V is TRBV4-1 and J is TRBJ2-5; TRBD2 agrees at 11 bases. The germline V gene encodes CDR1 MGHRA and CDR2 YSYEKL. This CDR3 spans 16 amino acids. Trimming cost V 1 base and J 6 bases; bases outside gene matches: 7.

The genes are TRBV5-1 and TRBJ2-3; 10 nucleotides line up with TRBD2. The CDR3 runs to 17 residues. Per the germline V gene, CDR1 is SGHRS and CDR2 is YFSETQ. The V segment lost 3 bases and the J segment 1 base; nucleotides outside the gene matches: 8. The CDR3, as DNA: TGCGCCAGCAGCTCCGCTCCTAGCGGGGGTGGCACAGATACGCAGTATTTT. Translation gives CASSSAPSGGGTDTQYF.

The chain combines TRBV28 with TRBJ1-2, with 7 nucleotides matching TRBD1. The CDR3 sequence is 13 residues long. Germline CDR1 MDHEN, CDR2 SYDVKM. The junction had 7 bases not matched to a gene; V was cut back by 8 bases and J by 4 bases. The CDR3 DNA is TGTGCCAGCCTGATCCCAGGGGGCTATGGCTACACCTTC. This codes for CASLIPGGYGYTF.

This chain connects TRBV5-6 to TRBJ1-3; tentative D call: TRBD1 (6 bases). This CDR3 has 14 amino acids. Germline CDR1 and CDR2: SGHDT and YYEEEE. Trimming pared 1 base from V and 2 bases from J, leaving 7 bases between. Here the CDR3 reads CASSLWGPGNTIYF. The CDR3 DNA reads TGTGCCAGCAGCTTGTGGGGGCCTGGAAACACCATATATTTT.

The gene calls are TRBV11-2 and TRBJ2-5, with 8 bases matching TRBD1. The trim removed 3 bases at V and 5 bases at J, leaving 5 bases unmatched. The germline gives CDR1 SGHAT, CDR2 FQNNGV. The CDR3 is 14 residues long. CDR3 amino acids: CASSLYTGGETQYF. The CDR3 DNA is TGTGCCAGCAGCTTGTACACAGGGGGGGAGACCCAGTACTTC.

The CDR3 DNA is TGTGCCAGTACCGCCGCGGCGTGGAGCACTGAAGCTTTCTTT. This encodes CASTAAAWSTEAFF. This sequence joins TRBV19 and TRBJ1-1; no clear D gene. V gave up 7 bases and J gave up 4 bases, with 16 bases separating them. This CDR3 contains 14 residues. Per the germline V gene, CDR1 is LNHDA and CDR2 is SQIVND (reference sequence).

The gene calls are TRBV19 and TRBJ1-5; D is undetermined. The CDR3 has 17 residues. The germline CDR1 and CDR2 sequences are LNHDA and SQIVND (reference sequence). V was clipped by 5 bases and J by 0 bases, with 17 bases between them. The CDR3 is CASSGDRREISNQPQHF. The CDR3 nucleotides read TGTGCCAGTAGTGGGGATAGGAGGGAAATTAGCAATCAGCCCCAGCATTTT.

V and J are TRBV27 and TRBJ2-2; possible D gene TRBD2, 5 bases. V lost 0 bases and J lost 6, with 14 bases in between. Germline V gene data show CDR1 as MNHEY and CDR2 as SMNVEV (reference sequence). The CDR3 spans 16 residues. The CDR3 here is CASSLSRHTEAGELFF. Here the CDR3 DNA reads TGTGCCAGCAGTTTATCGCGCCACACGGAGGCCGGGGAGCTGTTTTTT.

The chain employs TRBV6-5 and TRBJ1-2; D is undetermined. V lost 8 bases, J lost 1 base, and 8 bases lay in between. The CDR3 length is 12 residues. CDR1 is MNHEY and CDR2 is SVGAGI in the germline V gene. CDR3 protein: CASRRVNYGYTF. The CDR3 coding sequence is TGTGCCAGCCGGAGGGTTAACTATGGCTACACCTTC.

This clone was observed once. The chain is built from TRBV5-5 and TRBJ2-3, with D possibly matching TRBD1 (6 bases). Germline V gives CDR1 SGHKS, CDR2 YYEKEE (reference sequence). The CDR3 is 14 amino acids. The V end lost 4 bases, the J end lost 2 bases, and 11 bases lay between the germline ends. CDR3 sequence (DNA): TGTGCCAGCAGCGACGGGACAAACACAGATACGCAGTATTTT. This sequence encodes CASSDGTNTDTQYF.

The V call is TRBV24-1, the J call TRBJ2-5; no clear D gene. CDR1 is KGHDR and CDR2 is SFDVKD in the germline V gene. Trimming removed 4 bases at V and 2 bases at J, with 10 bases between. This CDR3 region has 14 residues. CDR3 sequence (DNA): TGTGCCACCAGTGAACCAGACGGGCAAGAGACCCAGTACTTC. Its translation: CATSEPDGQETQYF.

The rearrangement uses TRBV3-1 (or the pseudogene TRBV3-2) and TRBJ1-3; 7 positions match TRBD1. Germline trimming cut 4 bases from V and 2 bases from J; bases unmatched to any gene: 20. There are 20 residues in the CDR3. Germline V CDR1 and CDR2: LGHDT, YNNKEL (reference sequence). The CDR3 DNA sequence: TGTGCCAGCAGCCGTTTCCTATCTCTGTTCCGGGACAGTCCTGGAAACACCATATATTTT. The encoded protein is CASSRFLSLFRDSPGNTIYF.

The chain combines TRBV20-1 with TRBJ1-5; a weak D match, TRBD1 (6 bases). CDR1 and CDR2 from the germline V gene are DFQATT and SNEGSKA (reference sequence). This CDR3 spans 11 amino acids. The V end was cut by 6 bases, the J end by 15 bases, with 18 bases between. CDR3 sequence (DNA): TGCAGTGCGAGACAGGAGGGCGCCCGGCATTTT. As protein: CSARQEGARHF.

The gene calls are TRBV18 and TRBJ1-1, with D unclear. CDR1 is KGHSH and CDR2 is LQKENI in the germline V gene. This CDR3 contains 14 residues. V lost 2 bases and J lost 1, with 8 bases in between. CDR3 coding DNA: TGTGCCAGCTCACCATCGCGGAAGAACACTGAAGCTTTCTTT. Its protein is CASSPSRKNTEAFF.

Notes on this clone: This specimen includes other DNA sequences encoding the same CDR3. The rearrangement joins TRBV6-5 to TRBJ1-1; TRBD1 agrees at 10 bases. CDR3 length: 14 residues. J gave up 5 bases and V 5 bases, and 5 bases lay outside the gene matches. Germline CDR1 is MNHEY and CDR2 is SVGAGI. CDR3 DNA sequence: TGTGCCAGCAGTAGGACAGGGGGGGGAACTGAAGCTTTCTTT. The encoded protein is CASSRTGGGTEAFF.

The chain recombines TRBV5-8 with TRBJ2-3; TRBD2 matches 13 bases. With V trimmed by 4 bases and J by 3 bases, 11 bases remained unmatched. Germline V gene data show CDR1 as SGHTS and CDR2 as YDEGEE. The CDR3 loop spans 18 amino acids. The CDR3 loop is CASSRELAGGQLTDTQYF. DNA of the CDR3: TGTGCCAGCAGCCGGGAACTAGCGGGGGGGCAGTTAACAGATACGCAGTATTTT.

This chain joins TRBV11-2 and TRBJ1-2; 8 bases match TRBD1. V gave up 4 bases and J gave up 4 bases; unmatched junction bases: 5. CDR1 SGHAT and CDR2 FQNNGV come from the germline V gene. CDR3 length: 14 amino acids. The CDR3 DNA reads as TGTGCCAGCAGCTCCGGGACAGGACCCTATGGCTACACCTTC. Protein sequence: CASSSGTGPYGYTF.

The CDR3 DNA reads as TGCGCCAGCAGCTCCCAGGGTCCCGGGGCCAACGTCCTGACTTTC. Amino acid sequence: CASSSQGPGANVLTF. The chain has TRBV5-1 and TRBJ2-6, with a possible D match to TRBD1 (5 bases). This CDR3 is 15 amino acids long. The ends were cut back, 3 bases at V and 4 bases at J, with 11 bases in the middle. The germline V gene has CDR1 SGHRS and CDR2 YFSETQ.

This clone was detected once. J is TRBJ2-7 and V is TRBV19; a possible D gene is TRBD1 (6 bases). The CDR3 totals 13 residues. Germline V gene lookup returns CDR1 LNHDA and CDR2 SQIVND (reference sequence). Trimming cost V 5 bases and J 2 bases, with 10 bases left between them. CDR3 loop: CASSLGQTYEQYF. DNA for the CDR3: TGTGCCAGTAGTCTAGGACAGACCTACGAGCAGTACTTC.

V usage is TRBV19 and J usage is TRBJ2-3; 10 bases agree with TRBD1. V lost 5 bases and J lost 4; bases outside the gene matches: 3. Looked up from germline, CDR1 is LNHDA and CDR2 is SQIVND (reference sequence). This CDR3 comprises 14 residues. The CDR3 spells CASSLGQGSDTQYF. The CDR3 DNA reads as TGTGCCAGTAGTTTGGGACAGGGGTCAGATACGCAGTATTTT.

This chain links TRBV15 with TRBJ1-2; D ambiguous. The CDR3 covers 12 residues. Germline CDR1 reads LNHNV; CDR2 reads YYDKDF (reference sequence). Trimming shortened V by 0 bases and J by 5 bases, and 4 bases separated the two germline ends. The CDR3 coding sequence is TGTGCCACCAGCAGAGATCAATATGGCTACACCTTC. It specifies CATSRDQYGYTF. Variable domain in full (rest from reference TRBV15 and TRBJ1-2): DAMVIQNPRYQVTQFGKPVTLSCSQTLNHNVMYWYQQKSSQAPKLLFHYYDKDFNNEADTPDNFQSRRPNTSFCFLDIRSPGLGDTAMYLCATSRDQYGYTFGSGTRLTVV.

The chain uses TRBV28 and TRBJ1-2; D unresolved. V was shortened by 9 bases and J by 2 bases, with 7 bases between the two germline ends. CDR1 and CDR2 from the germline V gene are MDHEN and SYDVKM. This CDR3 region has 11 residues. The CDR3 DNA follows: TGTGCCAGTGCGAGCAACTATGGCTACACCTTC. Translating it yields CASASNYGYTF.

The genes are TRBV12-3 or TRBV12-4 and TRBJ1-1; D is uncertain. This CDR3 contains 13 residues. V lost 3 bases and J lost 0, with 5 bases in between. CDR3 sequence (DNA): TGTGCCAGCAGTTTCAGAATGAACACTGAAGCTTTCTTT. It yields the protein CASSFRMNTEAFF.

This chain connects TRBV18 to TRBJ2-3, with 13 bases aligning to TRBD2. V shed 0 bases, J shed 2 bases, and the junction held 2 bases outside the gene matches. The CDR3 length is 17 residues. Germline loops: CDR1 KGHSH, CDR2 LQKENI. CDR3 protein: CASSPPGLAGITDTQYF. The DNA for the CDR3 is TGTGCCAGCTCACCACCGGGACTAGCGGGAATCACAGATACGCAGTATTTT.

The chain carries TRBV19 and TRBJ1-5; 9 bases are a match to TRBD1. With V trimmed by 5 bases and J by 0 bases, 5 bases remained unmatched. Germline V lookup: CDR1 LNHDA, CDR2 SQIVND (reference sequence). There are 16 residues in the CDR3. The chain's CDR3 is CASSLGDRDSNQPQHF. For the CDR3, the DNA is TGTGCCAGTAGTTTAGGGGACAGGGATAGCAATCAGCCCCAGCATTTT. Together with reference TRBV19 and TRBJ1-5, the CDR3 gives the full variable domain: DGGITQSPKYLFRKEGQNVTLSCEQNLNHDAMYWYRQDPGQGLRLIYYSQIVNDFQKGDIAEGYSVSREKKESFPLTVTSAQKNPTAFYLCASSLGDRDSNQPQHFGDGTRLSIL.

The genes are TRBV18 and TRBJ1-1, with D hard to call. CDR1 and CDR2 (germline): KGHSH, LQKENI. The CDR3 contains 13 residues. Trimming left V 3 bases short and J 4 bases short, with 9 bases between. CDR3 region: CASSPVEGTEAFF. CDR3 bases: TGTGCCAGCTCACCCGTGGAGGGCACTGAAGCTTTCTTT.

The CDR3 here is CASSVPGQEIYGYTF. CDR3 nucleotide sequence: TGTGCCAGCAGCGTACCGGGACAGGAGATCTATGGCTACACCTTC. V gene TRBV7-9 combines with J gene TRBJ1-2, with 8 bases aligning to TRBD1. V gave up 5 bases and J gave up 4 bases; unmatched junction bases: 9. The CDR3 has 15 residues. Germline V gives CDR1 SEHNR, CDR2 FQNEAQ (reference sequence). The whole variable domain, filled in from reference TRBV7-9 and TRBJ1-2, reads DTGVSQNPRHKITKRGQNVTFRCDPISEHNRLYWYRQTLGQGPEFLTYFQNEAQLEKSRLLSDRFSAERPKGSFSTLEIQRTEQGDSAMYLCASSVPGQEIYGYTFGSGTRLTVV.

This clone was detected a few times. The chain is built from TRBV6-5 and TRBJ2-2; TRBD2 is a possible D gene (6 bases). The CDR3 covers 14 residues. Trimming shortened V by 4 bases and J by 2 bases, and 8 bases separated the two germline ends. The germline V gene encodes CDR1 MNHEY and CDR2 SVGAGI. The CDR3 DNA reads as TGTGCCAGCAGTTCCGGGGGAAACACCGGGGAGCTGTTTTTT. Protein sequence: CASSSGGNTGELFF.

The chain is built from TRBV7-3 and TRBJ1-1, with 8 bases fitting TRBD1. Germline V lookup: CDR1 SGHTA, CDR2 FQGTGA. The CDR3 covers 15 residues. The V segment lost 5 bases and the J segment 1 base; nucleotides outside the gene matches: 6. The CDR3 bases are TGTGCCAGCAGCATTCAGGGGGCAACGAACACTGAAGCTTTCTTT. Its protein is CASSIQGATNTEAFF.